The 14 T cell receptor beta chains below come from one sample, sequenced in a study of tumor-infiltrating lymphocytes in primary liver carcinoma. With 500 ng total RNA as template and a constant-region primer, TCR beta cDNA was made. Employing slightly modified ARM-PCR, three nested multiplex PCR rounds were run, and these gave rise to the TCR beta libraries. The study ran its first two PCR rounds for roughly 11 cycles each, using TRBV1-TRBV30 forward primers and a C-beta reverse primer. MiXCR, run by TCRdb on the multiplex PCR reads, gives a single entry per CDR3 protein. This sample has tens of thousands of distinct CDR3 sequences, with about 73% found just once. Co-extraction of RNA and DNA was performed on roughly 17-32 mg of unsorted bulk tissue. Sequencing used liver tumor tissue from sampling region 2. Subset: tumor region T2, inferior pole. These receptors were obtained from a man in his forties with primary liver carcinoma and hepatitis B virus infection.

This clonotype was seen repeatedly, ten times or more. This sequence joins TRBV10-3 and TRBJ1-4, with D perhaps matching TRBD1 (5 bases). Deletions cut 4 bases from V and 7 bases from J, with 13 bases between. Germline-derived CDR1 and CDR2 are ENHRY and SYGVKD. This CDR3 has 14 amino acids. The CDR3 is CAISAPPGGEKLFF. For the CDR3, the DNA is TGTGCCATCAGTGCCCCCCCTGGGGGTGAAAAACTGTTTTTT.

This clonotype has just a few counts. The chain couples TRBV4-2 to TRBJ2-1; D is perhaps TRBD2 (6 bases). The germline V and J ends were trimmed by 0 bases and 7 bases, with 10 bases remaining between them. Germline CDR1 LGHNA, CDR2 YNFKEQ. The CDR3 runs 14 residues. CDR3 in DNA: TGTGCCAGCAGCCAAGAAGCCCGGGGGAATGAGCAGTTCTTC. Protein sequence: CASSQEARGNEQFF.

This clonotype was counted once. The CDR3 region has the DNA TGTGCCGGTAGCCCAGATAGAACTAATGAAAAACTGTTTTTT. This sequence encodes CAGSPDRTNEKLFF. V gene TRBV6-5 combines with J gene TRBJ1-4; unclear D gene. In germline, CDR1 is MNHEY, CDR2 SVGAGI. V gave up 11 bases and J gave up 1 base, with 14 bases separating them. The CDR3 covers 14 residues.

A remark on this clonotype: One base away lies a much larger clone, so this may be a sequencing read error. The chain combines TRBV5-1 with TRBJ1-2, with a tentative D call TRBD1 (6 bases). Germline V gives CDR1 SGHRS, CDR2 YFSETQ. Trimming removed 1 base at V and 1 base at J, with 8 bases between. The CDR3 has 14 amino acids. For the CDR3, the DNA is TGCGCCAGCAGCTTGAAGGGGGATAACTATGGCTACACCTTC. It yields the protein CASSLKGDNYGYTF.

Remarks on this clonotype: The junction and the germline gene differ at one end; a read error may be behind it. This chain joins TRBV11-2 and TRBJ1-6; D not certain. The germline V gene has CDR1 SGHAT and CDR2 FQNNGV. This CDR3 spans 16 amino acids. CDR3 DNA sequence: TGTGCCAGCAGCTTAGGGGTCTCTGGGGAGGGTTCACTCCTCCACTTT. Protein sequence: CASSLGVSGEGSLLHF.

In regard to this clonotype: A read error may produce the germline difference seen at one junction end. V gene TRBV5-4 combines with J gene TRBJ2-2, with D possibly being TRBD1 (6 bases). CDR3 length: 15 amino acids. From germline, CDR1 is SGHNT and CDR2 YYREEE (reference sequence). The CDR3 bases are TGTGCCAGTAGTGTAAAGCAGGGGAACACCGGGAAGCTGTTTTTT. Translation: CASSVKQGNTGKLFF.

This clonotype was seen at least ten times. The chain has TRBV4-2 and TRBJ2-3; TRBD2 is a possible D gene (6 bases). The CDR3 sequence is 13 residues long. Trimming left V 1 base short and J 4 bases short, with 6 bases between. The germline V gene has CDR1 LGHNA and CDR2 YNFKEQ. CDR3 in amino acids: CASSQGEADTQYF. The CDR3 DNA reads TGTGCCAGCAGCCAAGGGGAGGCAGATACGCAGTATTTT.

The V call is TRBV5-1, the J call TRBJ2-7; 7 positions match TRBD1. The CDR3 is 17 residues long. Germline-derived CDR1 and CDR2 are SGHRS and YFSETQ. The CDR3 nucleotides are TGCACCGGCAGCTTGGGAGAAGGACGGGACAGACCCTACGAGCAGTACTTC. Translation gives CTGSLGEGRDRPYEQYF.

This clonotype was seen once. Its ends do not fully match the called genes, so a read error is possible. This rearrangement joins TRBV12-3 or TRBV12-4 to TRBJ1-1; 7 bases line up with TRBD1. The CDR3 contains 15 residues. The CDR3 here is CASSHRGEGYTEVLF. The CDR3 region has the DNA TGTGCCAGCAGTCACAGGGGTGAGGGATACACTGAAGTTCTCTTT.

V usage is TRBV12-3 or TRBV12-4 and J usage is TRBJ2-7; D is ambiguous. V was trimmed by 3 bases and J by 10 bases, leaving 13 bases between them. The CDR3 sequence is 12 residues long. The CDR3 is CASSFQWAIQYF. The CDR3 DNA reads as TGTGCCAGCAGTTTCCAGTGGGCGATACAGTACTTC.

Comment on this clonotype: One end of the junction varies from germline; a read error may be responsible. The chain has TRBV6-6 and TRBJ1-1, with no clear D. In germline, CDR1 is MNHNY, CDR2 SVGAGI (reference sequence). The CDR3 spans 11 residues. CDR3 protein: CASSQNTETFF. CDR3 nucleotide sequence: TGTGCTAGCAGTCAAAACACTGAAACTTTCTTT.

A remark on this clonotype: The junction differs from germline at one of its ends, possibly a read error. This sequence joins TRBV11-2 and TRBJ2-7; a possible D gene is TRBD2 (5 bases). Germline V gene lookup returns CDR1 SGHAT and CDR2 FQNNGV. The CDR3 sequence is 15 residues long. CDR3: CASSLAMGISYVQYF. For the CDR3, the DNA is TGTGCTAGCAGCCTAGCTATGGGAATATCCTACGTGCAGTACTTC.

This clonotype was counted ten times or more. The chain combines TRBV11-2 with TRBJ2-7, with D uncertain. The CDR3 spans 15 residues. Germline V gene lookup returns CDR1 SGHAT and CDR2 FQNNGV. V was trimmed by 2 bases and J by 3 bases, leaving 14 bases between them. The CDR3 DNA is TGTGCCAGCAGCTTACCCGAGACTTCTTTCTACGAGCAGTACTTC. Translation gives CASSLPETSFYEQYF.

Regarding this clonotype: A much more abundant neighbour one base away suggests this may be a read error. The V call is TRBV5-1, the J call TRBJ2-5; no definite D call. This CDR3 is 12 amino acids long. From germline, CDR1 is SGHRS and CDR2 YFSETQ. V shed 4 bases and J shed 1 base, with 5 bases lying between them. For the CDR3, the DNA is TGCGCCAGCAGCATGACCCAAGAGACCCAGTACTTC. It yields the protein CASSMTQETQYF. Together with reference TRBV5-1 and TRBJ2-5, the CDR3 gives the full variable domain: KAGVTQTPRYLIKTRGQQVTLSCSPISGHRSVSWYQQTPGQGLQFLFEYFSETQRNKGNFPGRFSGRQFSNSRSEMNVSTLELGDSALYLCASSMTQETQYFGPGTRLLVL.